This record looks at one TCR beta chain sequence and its context. This entry is derived from a study of blood T cell repertoires in COVID-19. The overall study: Donors of Cohort 3 who recovered were those that had two negative PCRs, clearance, or symptom resolution. Italy, Spain and the United States were the sources of the convalescent and acute COVID-19 samples.

With 3 bases clipped from V and 1 base from J, the junction kept 8 bases outside the gene matches. The CDR3 has 16 amino acids. Germline CDR1 MNHNS, CDR2 SASEGT. The study drew participants aged about 18 to 89 years from 20 to 30 US areas. Here immunoSEQ multiplex PCR was the method, and the copy in TCRdb shows in-frame clones only, minus some. Of around 300,000 clones in the sample, more than 75% were seen once. This TCR was sampled from an older woman in a cohort exposed to, infected with or recovered from COVID-19 (not recorded which). V and J are TRBV6-1 and TRBJ1-2, with 7 positions matching TRBD1. Material for sequencing was PBMCs or T cells enriched from blood (not recorded which). CDR3: CASSDRFGQVNYGYTF. Here the CDR3 DNA reads TGTGCCAGCAGTGACCGCTTTGGACAGGTTAACTATGGCTACACCTTC.